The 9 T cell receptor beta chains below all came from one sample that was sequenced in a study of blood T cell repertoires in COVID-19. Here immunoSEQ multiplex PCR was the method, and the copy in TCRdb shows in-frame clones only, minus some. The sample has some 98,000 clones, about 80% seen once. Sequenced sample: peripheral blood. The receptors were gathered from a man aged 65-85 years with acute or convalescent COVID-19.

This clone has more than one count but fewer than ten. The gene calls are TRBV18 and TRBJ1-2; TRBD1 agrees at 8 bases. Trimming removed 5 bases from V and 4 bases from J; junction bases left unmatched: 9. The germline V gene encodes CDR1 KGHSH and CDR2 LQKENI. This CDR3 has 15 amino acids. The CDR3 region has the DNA TGTGCCAGCTCATCGACAGGGGATCAAAGCTATGGCTACACCTTC. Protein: CASSSTGDQSYGYTF.

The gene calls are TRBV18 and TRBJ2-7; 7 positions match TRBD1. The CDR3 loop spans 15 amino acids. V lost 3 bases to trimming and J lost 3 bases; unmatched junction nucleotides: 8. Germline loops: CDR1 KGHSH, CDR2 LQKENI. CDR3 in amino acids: CASSPGTVASYEQYF. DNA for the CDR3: TGTGCCAGCTCACCGGGGACAGTAGCTAGCTACGAGCAGTACTTC.

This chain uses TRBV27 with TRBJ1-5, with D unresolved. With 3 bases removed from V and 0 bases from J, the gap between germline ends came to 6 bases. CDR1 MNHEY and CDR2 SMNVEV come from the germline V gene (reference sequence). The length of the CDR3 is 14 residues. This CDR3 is CASSFRDSNQPQHF. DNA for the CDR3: TGTGCCAGCAGTTTTAGAGATAGCAATCAGCCCCAGCATTTT.

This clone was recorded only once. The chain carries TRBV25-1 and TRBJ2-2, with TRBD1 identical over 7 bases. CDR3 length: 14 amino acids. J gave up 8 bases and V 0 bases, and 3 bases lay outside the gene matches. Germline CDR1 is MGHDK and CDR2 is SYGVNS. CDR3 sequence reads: CASSEYDRAGELFF. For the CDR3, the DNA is TGTGCCAGCAGTGAATATGACAGGGCAGGGGAGCTGTTTTTT.

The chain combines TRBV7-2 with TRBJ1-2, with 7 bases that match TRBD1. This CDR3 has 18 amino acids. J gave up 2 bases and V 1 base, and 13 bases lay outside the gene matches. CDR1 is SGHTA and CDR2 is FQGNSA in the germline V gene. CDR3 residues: CASSLVGGGAGGNYGYTF. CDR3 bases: TGTGCCAGCAGCTTAGTGGGTGGGGGCGCAGGGGGGAACTATGGCTACACCTTC.

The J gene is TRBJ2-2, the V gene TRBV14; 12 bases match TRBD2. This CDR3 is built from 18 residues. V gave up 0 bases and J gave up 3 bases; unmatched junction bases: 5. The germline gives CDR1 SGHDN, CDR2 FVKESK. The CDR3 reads CASSQEVRLAGDTGELFF. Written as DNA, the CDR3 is TGTGCCAGCAGCCAAGAGGTTCGACTAGCGGGGGACACCGGGGAGCTGTTTTTT.

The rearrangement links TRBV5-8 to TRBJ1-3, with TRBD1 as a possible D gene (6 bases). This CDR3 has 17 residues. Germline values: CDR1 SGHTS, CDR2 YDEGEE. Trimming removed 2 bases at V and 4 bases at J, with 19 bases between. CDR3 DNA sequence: TGTGCCAGCAGCTTTACCACAGGGAGCCGTTCGGGAAACACCATATATTTT. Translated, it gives CASSFTTGSRSGNTIYF.

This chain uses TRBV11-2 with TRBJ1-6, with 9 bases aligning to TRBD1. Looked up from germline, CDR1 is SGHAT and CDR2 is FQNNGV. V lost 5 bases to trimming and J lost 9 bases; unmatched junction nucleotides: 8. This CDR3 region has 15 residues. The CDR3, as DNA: TGTGCCAGCAGCGAGGGACAGGGACGGCTTTCACCCCTCCACTTT. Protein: CASSEGQGRLSPLHF. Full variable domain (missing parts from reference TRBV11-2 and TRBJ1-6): EAGVAQSPRYKIIEKRQSVAFWCNPISGHATLYWYQQILGQGPKLLIQFQNNGVVDDSQLPKDRFSAERLKGVDSTLKIQPAKLEDSAVYLCASSEGQGRLSPLHFGNGTRLTVT.

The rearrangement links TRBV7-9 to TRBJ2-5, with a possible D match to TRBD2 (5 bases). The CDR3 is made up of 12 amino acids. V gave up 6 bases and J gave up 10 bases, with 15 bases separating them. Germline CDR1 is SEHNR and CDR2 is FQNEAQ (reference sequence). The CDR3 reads CASSAHLGVQYF. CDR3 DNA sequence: TGTGCCAGCAGTGCCCACTTGGGAGTCCAGTACTTC.